This T cell receptor beta chain derives from a study of blood T cells in healthy people across ages. Combining a sample-barcoded 5' primer with a J-beta primer mix, a second PCR ran for roughly 7 to 12 cycles. TCRdb ran MiXCR on the 5' RACE reads and lists one entry per CDR3 protein. This table holds approximately 880,000 distinct CDR3 sequences, 48% found once. V shed 4 bases, J shed 5 bases, and the junction held 8 bases outside the gene matches. Germline values: CDR1 SGHDT, CDR2 YYEEEE. The CDR3 runs to 15 residues. The chain uses TRBV5-6 and TRBJ2-1, with TRBD2 matching 8 bases. The sequence was collected from a man aged 25-45 years in good health. Sample: blood. DNA of the CDR3: TGTGCCAGCAGCCCTGGACTAGCTCCAAACAATGAGCAGTTCTTC. It encodes CASSPGLAPNNEQFF.